These 29 T cell receptor beta chains were all obtained from the same sample, sequenced in a study of control samples from healthy donors and cancer patients. Method: immunoSEQ multiplex PCR; TCRdb's copy keeps in-frame clones and lacks some. Of 150,000 to 200,000 clones in the sample, just over 85% are singletons; the top ten hold over 1.5%. The sequenced sample was blood. These receptors all stem from a man between 18 and 29 years old in good health.

The rearrangement joins TRBV9 to TRBJ2-1; the D call may be TRBD1 or TRBD2 (7 bases each). Trimming left V 3 bases short and J 5 bases short, with 15 bases between. This CDR3 has 15 residues. The germline gives CDR1 SGDLS, CDR2 YYNGEE. CDR3 in amino acids: CASSGGGGGHNEQFF. DNA of the CDR3: TGTGCCAGCAGCGGAGGGGGCGGGGGTCACAATGAGCAGTTCTTC. The full variable domain, rest sourced from reference TRBV9 and TRBJ2-1, is DSGVTQTPKHLITATGQRVTLRCSPRSGDLSVYWYQQSLDQGLQFLIQYYNGEERAKGNILERFSAQQFPDLHSELNLSSLELGDSALYFCASSGGGGGHNEQFFGPGTRLTVL.

The chain employs TRBV2 and TRBJ1-2; D unresolved. V dropped 5 bases and J dropped 7 bases, with 14 bases sitting between them. The CDR3 extends over 13 amino acids. The germline CDR1 and CDR2 sequences are SNHLY and FYNNEI. CDR3 DNA sequence: TGTGCCAGCAGTTCCCCTGGGGAGGCTGGCTACACCTTC. Protein sequence: CASSSPGEAGYTF.

The chain combines TRBV6-5 with TRBJ2-7; weak D call: TRBD1 (5 bases). V lost 6 bases, J lost 8 bases, and 14 bases lay in between. The CDR3 has 12 amino acids. Germline V lookup: CDR1 MNHEY, CDR2 SVGAGI. Here the CDR3 reads CASSPDSSKQYF. CDR3 nucleotide sequence: TGTGCCAGCAGCCCCGACAGTTCTAAGCAGTACTTC.

This sequence joins TRBV5-1 and TRBJ2-1, with 9 bases lining up with TRBD1. J lost 5 bases, V lost 2 bases, and 11 bases had no gene match. Per germline, CDR1 SGHRS and CDR2 YFSETQ. There are 17 residues in the CDR3. CDR3: CASSLRTGTGPNNEQFF. CDR3 coding DNA: TGCGCCAGCAGCTTACGAACCGGGACAGGGCCCAACAATGAGCAGTTCTTC.

The gene calls are TRBV30 and TRBJ1-3, with D maybe TRBD1 (6 bases). The V gene lost 0 bases and the J gene lost 0 bases, with 9 bases spanning the gap. Per germline, CDR1 GTSNPN and CDR2 SVGIG (reference sequence). This CDR3 spans 15 amino acids. CDR3 sequence: CAWSVGDTSGNTIYF. The CDR3 region has the DNA TGTGCCTGGAGTGTAGGGGACACCTCTGGAAACACCATATATTTT. Supplemented by reference TRBV30 and TRBJ1-3, the full variable domain reads SQTIHQWPATLVQPVGSPLSLECTVEGTSNPNLYWYRQAAGRGLQLLFYSVGIGQISSEVPQNLSASRPQDRQFILSSKKLLLSDSGFYLCAWSVGDTSGNTIYFGEGSWLTVV.

The chain carries TRBV19 and TRBJ2-5; the D is unclear. Trimming took 5 bases from V and 5 from J, leaving 9 bases between them. The CDR3 spans 12 residues. Germline V gene data show CDR1 as LNHDA and CDR2 as SQIVND (reference sequence). In DNA form, the CDR3 reads TGTGCCAGTAGTCAACTGGGTGAGACCCAGTACTTC. Amino acid sequence: CASSQLGETQYF. The complete variable domain, with remaining parts taken from reference TRBV19 and TRBJ2-5, reads DGGITQSPKYLFRKEGQNVTLSCEQNLNHDAMYWYRQDPGQGLRLIYYSQIVNDFQKGDIAEGYSVSREKKESFPLTVTSAQKNPTAFYLCASSQLGETQYFGPGTRLLVL.

The rearrangement uses TRBV19 and TRBJ1-4; D possibly corresponds to TRBD1 (5 bases). From germline, CDR1 is LNHDA and CDR2 SQIVND (reference sequence). This CDR3 has 14 residues. With 3 bases removed from V and 4 bases from J, the gap between germline ends came to 9 bases. CDR3 protein: CASSIRGVNEKLFF. CDR3 sequence (DNA): TGTGCCAGTAGTATCCGGGGGGTTAATGAAAAACTGTTTTTT.

The rearrangement uses TRBV7-3 and TRBJ2-3, with D perhaps TRBD2 (5 bases). Trimming removed 2 bases at V and 0 bases at J, with 9 bases between. This CDR3 has 15 residues. From germline, CDR1 is SGHTA and CDR2 FQGTGA. The CDR3 sequence is CASSLLALSTDTQYF. CDR3 nucleotides: TGTGCCAGCAGCTTATTAGCGTTGAGCACAGATACGCAGTATTTT.

In its sample, this clone was seen a few times. This chain joins TRBV6-6 and TRBJ1-2, with D perhaps TRBD1 (5 bases). V was shortened by 2 bases and J by 0 bases, with 10 bases between the two germline ends. Germline V CDR1 and CDR2: MNHNY, SVGAGI (reference sequence). This CDR3 region has 15 residues. This chain's CDR3 is CASSYGGRTNYGYTF. The CDR3 DNA reads TGTGCCAGCAGTTACGGGGGACGAACTAACTATGGCTACACCTTC.

This chain joins TRBV7-9 and TRBJ2-7; unclear D gene. V lost 1 base and J lost 5, with 6 bases in between. The CDR3 sequence is 12 residues long. The germline CDR1 and CDR2 sequences are SEHNR and FQNEAQ (reference sequence). CDR3 in DNA: TGTGCCAGCAGCTTAGAGATGAACGAGCAGTACTTC. Translating it yields CASSLEMNEQYF.

V usage is TRBV20-1 and J usage is TRBJ2-5; unclear D gene. Germline CDR1 is DFQATT and CDR2 is SNEGSKA (reference sequence). The CDR3 consists of 11 residues. CDR3 bases: TGCAGCTCTCAGCATCAAGAGACCCAGTACTTC. Amino acid sequence: CSSQHQETQYF.

This sequence joins TRBV24-1 and TRBJ2-7, with a weak D call TRBD2 (6 bases). V gave up 1 base and J gave up 1 base, with 10 bases separating them. Per the germline V gene, CDR1 is KGHDR and CDR2 is SFDVKD. The CDR3 has 15 amino acids. This chain's CDR3 is CATSDFVAGSYEQYF. CDR3 sequence (DNA): TGTGCCACCAGTGATTTCGTCGCGGGATCCTACGAGCAGTACTTC.

The chain couples TRBV7-9 to TRBJ1-4; TRBD1 matches at 8 bases. V shed 5 bases, J shed 8 bases, and the junction held 10 bases outside the gene matches. The CDR3 length is 15 residues. From germline, CDR1 is SEHNR and CDR2 FQNEAQ (reference sequence). This chain's CDR3 is CASSGRTGSEEKLFF. The CDR3 DNA reads as TGTGCCAGCAGCGGCCGGACAGGGTCTGAAGAAAAACTGTTTTTT.

The chain employs TRBV30 and TRBJ2-7; D is unclear. The V gene lost 4 bases and the J gene lost 4 bases, with 11 bases spanning the gap. CDR3 length equals 12 residues. From germline, CDR1 is GTSNPN and CDR2 SVGIG (reference sequence). The CDR3 bases are TGTGCCTGGACGCGAAACCTTTACGAGCAGTACTTC. Its translation: CAWTRNLYEQYF.

The chain uses TRBV29-1 and TRBJ2-3; possible D gene TRBD2, 5 bases. The ends were cut back, 4 bases at V and 4 bases at J, with 12 bases in the middle. Germline V lookup: CDR1 SQVTM, CDR2 ANQGSEA. The CDR3 is made up of 13 amino acids. CDR3 protein: CSVGGSGADTQYF. The CDR3 DNA is TGCAGCGTTGGCGGGTCGGGCGCAGATACGCAGTATTTT.

CDR3: CASSLDPNTGELFF. CDR3 nucleotides: TGTGCCAGCAGCTTAGACCCGAACACCGGGGAGCTGTTTTTT. The chain joins TRBV7-2 to TRBJ2-2; D gene uncertain. Germline V lookup: CDR1 SGHTA, CDR2 FQGNSA. V was shortened by 1 base and J by 0 bases, with 3 bases between the two germline ends. The CDR3 is 14 amino acids.

V is TRBV9 and J is TRBJ1-1; D is unclear. With 4 bases removed from V and 4 bases from J, the gap between germline ends came to 20 bases. Germline V CDR1 and CDR2: SGDLS, YYNGEE. The CDR3 length is 16 residues. This CDR3 is CASSPIPVRGSTEAFF. The CDR3 DNA sequence: TGTGCCAGCAGCCCAATCCCGGTGCGGGGTAGCACTGAAGCTTTCTTT.

The chain couples TRBV18 to TRBJ2-3; D possibly corresponds to TRBD2 (7 bases). Germline V gives CDR1 KGHSH, CDR2 LQKENI. The CDR3 consists of 15 residues. V was shortened by 4 bases and J by 3 bases, with 14 bases between the two germline ends. The CDR3 coding sequence is TGTGCCAGCTCACTCGGGGGGCTTGGGACAGATACGCAGTATTTT. The encoded protein is CASSLGGLGTDTQYF.

The V gene is TRBV6-2 or TRBV6-3, the J gene TRBJ1-5, with D maybe TRBD1 (5 bases). Germline assignment: CDR1 MNHEY and CDR2 SVGEGT. This CDR3 contains 15 residues. The V end lost 2 bases, the J end lost 0 bases, and 8 bases lay between the germline ends. The CDR3 here is CASSYGRASNQPQHF. The CDR3, as DNA: TGTGCCAGCAGTTACGGCAGGGCTAGCAATCAGCCCCAGCATTTT.

The chain couples TRBV5-3 to TRBJ1-3; D remains ambiguous. TRBV5-3 is known as an ORF, though its function is uncertain. The length of the CDR3 is 14 residues. Trimming pared 8 bases from V and 1 base from J, leaving 13 bases between. The CDR3 is CARLRVRSGNTIYF. The DNA for the CDR3 is TGTGCCAGGTTGCGGGTGCGGTCTGGAAACACCATATATTTT.

The chain couples TRBV6-5 to TRBJ2-3; 9 bases align to TRBD1. Germline CDR1 MNHEY, CDR2 SVGAGI. V gave up 8 bases and J gave up 3 bases; unmatched junction bases: 6. CDR3 length equals 14 residues. CDR3 protein: CASSRDRETDTQYF. The CDR3 DNA reads TGTGCCAGCTCCAGGGACAGGGAGACAGATACGCAGTATTTT.

V is TRBV6-1 and J is TRBJ2-1; D ambiguous. The CDR3 runs 14 residues. Deletions cut 0 bases from V and 5 bases from J, with 8 bases between. CDR1 and CDR2 (germline): MNHNS, SASEGT. The DNA of the CDR3 is TGTGCCAGCAGTGAAGCGCGAGGAGACAATGAGCAGTTCTTC. It translates to CASSEARGDNEQFF.

This chain connects TRBV27 to TRBJ2-2, with 7 bases identical to TRBD1. Germline loops: CDR1 MNHEY, CDR2 SMNVEV (reference sequence). V shed 6 bases, J shed 6 bases, and the junction held 13 bases outside the gene matches. The CDR3 consists of 16 residues. CDR3: CASRDRDSHFPGELFF. DNA for the CDR3: TGTGCCAGCAGGGACCGGGACAGCCACTTCCCCGGGGAGCTGTTTTTT.

This rearrangement joins TRBV12-3 or TRBV12-4 to TRBJ1-2; no definite D call. Deletions cut 4 bases from V and 4 bases from J, with 7 bases between. The CDR3 has 12 amino acids. CDR3 amino acids: CASSSGGYGYTF. The CDR3 bases are TGTGCCAGCAGTTCCGGTGGCTATGGCTACACCTTC.

This chain joins TRBV27 and TRBJ1-5; D unresolved. Trimming shortened V by 3 bases and J by 7 bases, and 10 bases separated the two germline ends. Germline CDR1 is MNHEY and CDR2 is SMNVEV (reference sequence). CDR3 length: 13 amino acids. For the CDR3, the DNA is TGTGCCAGCAGTTTGATCGTCGGACAGCCCCAGCATTTT. Translating it yields CASSLIVGQPQHF.

The chain carries TRBV7-2 and TRBJ1-2; 7 nucleotides match TRBD1. Looked up from germline, CDR1 is SGHTA and CDR2 is FQGNSA. This CDR3 has 14 residues. V dropped 1 base and J dropped 3; count of bases not matched to a gene: 2. CDR3 region: CASSLGQGDYGYTF. CDR3 nucleotides: TGTGCCAGCAGCTTAGGACAGGGTGACTATGGCTACACCTTC.

The genes are TRBV6-4 and TRBJ2-2; D ambiguous. CDR1 MRHNA and CDR2 SNTAGT come from the germline V gene. Trimming pared 6 bases from V and 3 bases from J, leaving 5 bases between. The length of the CDR3 is 12 residues. The CDR3 loop reads CASREYTGELFF. The CDR3 DNA reads as TGTGCCAGCAGAGAATACACCGGGGAGCTGTTTTTT.

The chain's CDR3 is CASAARASTDTQYF. The CDR3 DNA sequence: TGTGCCAGCGCAGCAAGGGCCAGCACAGATACGCAGTATTTT. The V and J genes are TRBV2 and TRBJ2-3; D uncertain. Germline values: CDR1 SNHLY, CDR2 FYNNEI. The V gene lost 8 bases and the J gene lost 0 bases, with 12 bases spanning the gap. The CDR3 totals 14 residues.

This chain links TRBV10-3 with TRBJ1-3, with 7 bases fitting TRBD1. From germline, CDR1 is ENHRY and CDR2 SYGVKD. The CDR3 runs 13 residues. J gave up 7 bases and V 5 bases, and 5 bases lay outside the gene matches. The CDR3 DNA sequence: TGTGCCATCAGTCCACCAGGGGGGAACACCATATATTTT. Translation gives CAISPPGGNTIYF.